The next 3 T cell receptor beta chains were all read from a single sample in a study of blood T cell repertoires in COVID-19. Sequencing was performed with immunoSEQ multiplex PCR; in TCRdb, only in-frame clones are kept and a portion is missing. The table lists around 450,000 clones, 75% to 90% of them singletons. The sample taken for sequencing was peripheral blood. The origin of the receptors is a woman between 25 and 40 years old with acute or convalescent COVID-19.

The CDR3 spells CASSRKSLGDQPQHF. CDR3 nucleotide sequence: TGTGCCAGCAGTCGCAAATCTTTGGGCGATCAGCCCCAGCATTTT. The rearrangement joins TRBV6-5 to TRBJ1-5; no clear D gene. Trimming took off 5 bases at V and 5 bases at J, with 16 bases between the two ends. Germline V gene data show CDR1 as MNHEY and CDR2 as SVGAGI. The CDR3 covers 15 residues.

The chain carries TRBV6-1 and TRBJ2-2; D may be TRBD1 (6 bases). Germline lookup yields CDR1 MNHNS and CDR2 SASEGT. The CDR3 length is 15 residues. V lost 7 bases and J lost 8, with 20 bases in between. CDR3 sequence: CASTAGRRGPGELFF. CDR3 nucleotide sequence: TGTGCCAGCACCGCGGGTCGCAGGGGACCGGGGGAGCTGTTTTTT.

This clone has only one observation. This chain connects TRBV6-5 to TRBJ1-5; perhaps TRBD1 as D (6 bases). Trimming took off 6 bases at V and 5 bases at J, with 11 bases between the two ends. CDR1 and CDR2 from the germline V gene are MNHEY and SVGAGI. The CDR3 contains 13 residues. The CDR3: CASRRDTYQPQHF. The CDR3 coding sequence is TGTGCCAGCAGACGGGACACTTATCAGCCCCAGCATTTT.